The present entry profiles one T cell receptor beta chain with its context. No antigen is known for it. Base qualities are not at hand, and no much larger clone is one base apart. The data were obtained in a study of OX40 agonist ivuxolimab in advanced cancers. About the full investigation: Ivuxolimab was an agonistic, fully human IgG2 monoclonal antibody directed against OX40 (CD134), a costimulatory receptor. In the dose-escalation cohort, around four fifths of patients were male, and the mean age was approximately 64 years, with a range of about 23 to 80. The purpose of peripheral TCRbeta sequencing was to test whether ivuxolimab changed TCR sequence diversity and led to clonal T-cell expansion. Of the roughly 52 dose-escalation patients, hepatocellular carcinoma was present in approximately 20, melanoma in some 15, renal cell carcinoma in 9 and head and neck cancer in 9. Partial responses occurred in three dose-escalation patients: two with cutaneous melanoma and one with hepatocellular carcinoma. Intravenous ivuxolimab was administered to patients every 2 weeks at six dose levels: 0.01, 0.1, 0.3, 1.5, 3 and 10 mg/kg. The paper covers the monotherapy dose-escalation part of the phase I ivuxolimab trial, which included N of about 56 patients. Prior anti-PD-1, anti-PD-L1 or anti-CTLA-4 therapy was permitted, and approximately 40% of dose-escalation patients had received checkpoint inhibitors. Study-wide findings and limitations: The antigen specificity of the clonally expanded peripheral T cells was not determined. Low levels of normalized T-cell clonal expansion were also seen in some patients who did not respond. Partial responders in the 0.1-3.0 mg/kg groups had among the lowest normalized peripheral clonal expansion, especially among CD8+ T cells. Clonal expansion of both CD4+ and CD8+ blood T cells was observed from baseline to week 6 at doses 0.1 to 3.0 mg/kg. After ivuxolimab, CD8+ T cells had more expanded clones than CD4+ T cells on average.

Based on the germline V gene, the CDR1 and CDR2 sequences are LGHNA and YNFKEQ. A distance of 11 bases separates the germline ends of V and J, which lose 5 bases and 0 bases respectively. From the cysteine through the phenylalanine, the CDR3 covers 16 amino acids. Just the 48-base CDR3 DNA is kept, in frame starting at base 1. For sequencing of the TCRbeta CDR3 region, genomic DNA was extracted from the sorted cells. The immunoSEQ Assay was used to sequence the TCRbeta CDR3 regions. Imported from immuneACCESS, the table was reduced by TCRdb to in-frame sequences with V and J called. These copies leave out some clones; in studies compared against another copy, an unresolved V gene accounts for under half, and the cause of the remainder is not known. The sample contains 15,000 to 20,000 clones, about 83% of them found a single time. Around 15% of the sample goes to the ten largest clones. The trial excluded patients who had a history of autoimmune disease or were on systemic immunosuppression. Peripheral blood for TCR sequencing was drawn from every dose cohort at baseline, at cycle 4 day 1 and at cycle 7 day 1. The samples were drawn from a first-in-human, open-label, multicenter phase I dose-escalation trial of ivuxolimab. Adults with locally advanced or metastatic melanoma, renal cell carcinoma, hepatocellular carcinoma or head and neck squamous cell carcinoma were enrolled in the trial. CD4+ and CD8+ T cells were sorted separately from peripheral blood before TCR sequencing.

The TCR sequence derives from an adult with an advanced solid tumor such as melanoma, head and neck, liver or kidney cancer. The sequencing used CD4+ or CD8+ T cells sorted from blood, collected in a trial of the OX40 agonist ivuxolimab. The chain uses TRBV4-2 and TRBJ2-6, with the D gene too uncertain to name. The bases are TGTGCCAGCAGCAGATTCTCGGACTCTGGGGCCAACGTCCTGACTTTC. It codes for CASSRFSDSGANVLTF.